One and the same sample provided the 5 T cell receptor beta chains below, sequenced in a study of T cell clonotyping in hematopoietic cell transplantation. Using immunoSEQ multiplex PCR, the repertoire was profiled, and TCRdb retains in-frame clones only, with some absent. The sample yields fewer than 5,000 clones, about 20% seen once. The sample here was PBMCs, taken 180 days after allogeneic stem cell transplant. The receptor set was obtained from a male patient in his late teens or twenties who had an allogeneic stem cell transplant, so the T cells may come from the graft donor. Some clones in this sample may be carry-over from other donors' samples.

The rearrangement uses TRBV29-1 and TRBJ2-3; D is uncertain. The CDR3 length is 13 residues. Germline values: CDR1 SQVTM, CDR2 ANQGSEA. V lost 6 bases and J 2 bases, leaving 12 bases between the germline ends. The CDR3 is CSVSAVLTDTQYF. For the CDR3, the DNA is TGCAGCGTGTCGGCCGTCCTCACAGATACGCAGTATTTT.

The CDR3, as DNA: TGTGCCAGTAGTATAGATCGGGGGAGGCGAGAGACCCAGTACTTC. Translated: CASSIDRGRRETQYF. This sequence joins TRBV19 and TRBJ2-5; perhaps TRBD2 as D (6 bases). V gave up 0 bases and J gave up 4 bases, with 12 bases separating them. Germline V gene lookup returns CDR1 LNHDA and CDR2 SQIVND (reference sequence). This CDR3 has 15 residues.

In this sample, this clone turned up a few times. The chain carries TRBV4-3 and TRBJ2-6; D is possibly TRBD1 (6 bases). Germline lookup yields CDR1 LGHNA and CDR2 YSLEER. V lost 0 bases and J lost 0, with 21 bases in between. The CDR3 has 21 amino acids. The chain's CDR3 is CASSQDYGVDSLFSGANVLTF. The DNA of the CDR3 is TGCGCCAGCAGCCAAGACTACGGAGTGGACAGCCTCTTCTCTGGGGCCAACGTCCTGACTTTC.

This clone occurred a few times. The rearrangement links TRBV30 to TRBJ1-1; TRBD1 is a possible D gene (5 bases). Germline V gives CDR1 GTSNPN, CDR2 SVGIG (reference sequence). V was cut by 1 base and J by 2 bases, with 8 bases left in between. There are 13 residues in the CDR3. The CDR3 spells CAWSETENTEAFF. The DNA for the CDR3 is TGTGCCTGGAGTGAGACAGAAAACACTGAAGCTTTCTTT.

The rearrangement uses TRBV30 and TRBJ2-7, with a possible D match to TRBD2 (6 bases). Per germline, CDR1 GTSNPN and CDR2 SVGIG (reference sequence). The germline V and J ends were trimmed by 0 bases and 7 bases, with 7 bases remaining between them. This CDR3 has 11 residues. The DNA for the CDR3 is TGTGCCTGGAGTGTAGGGAGGGAGCAGTACTTC. Its translation is CAWSVGREQYF.